The clone carrying this T cell receptor (beta chain) occurred many times. The data are from a study of regulatory T cells in long-lasting Graves disease. About the study: Less than 3 months of antithyroid drugs had been taken by newly diagnosed Graves' patients.

Arm-PCR of CDR3 regions and iRepertoire HTBI primers were used to build TCR beta libraries. Source study methods: The samples yielded approximately 62 TRBV and some 15 TRBJ segments. TCRdb analysed the multiplex PCR reads with MiXCR anew, one entry per CDR3 protein. The authors' filters were not applied to this entry. The repertoire includes roughly 500,000 distinct CDR3 sequences, roughly 14% of them detected once, and 8% to 10% sits in the top ten. There are 13 residues in the CDR3. CDR1 and CDR2 from the germline V gene are SGDLS and YYNGEE. V dropped 5 bases and J dropped 1 base, with 8 bases sitting between them. Sample time point: newly diagnosed GD, antithyroid drugs for less than 3 months. Isolated PBMC RNA provided the starting material for the TCR library. This sample also belongs to another study, concerning T cells in Graves' hyperthyroidism and ophthalmopathy. From that report: No progression to ophthalmopathy during 18 months of follow-up defined stable disease. Peripheral blood also featured most of the thyroid clonotypes expanded above 0.001.

The sample here was peripheral blood mononuclear cells (PBMCs), taken at new diagnosis, from a patient treated with antithyroid drugs. The rearrangement joins TRBV9 to TRBJ2-3, with D possibly matching TRBD2 (5 bases). This receptor was identified in a man under 40 with Graves disease. The CDR3 protein is CASSAGGTDTQYF. The CDR3 DNA reads as TGTGCCAGCAGTGCCGGGGGCACAGATACGCAGTATTTT.